The 28 T cell receptor beta chains in this list originate from one sample, sequenced in a study of T cell repertoires in cytomegalovirus infection. TCRdb processed the reads anew with MiXCR; each CDR3 protein has one entry. The table lists 900,000 to 950,000 distinct CDR3 sequences, around 32% of them singletons. Antigens for these TCRs are unknown. This specimen consisted of cultured CD8+ T cells from PBMCs, obtained from culture after CMV antigen stimulation. The receptors originated from a human donor in good health (CMV status not recorded). Some clones in this sample may be carry-over from other donors' samples.

In its sample, this clonotype was seen many times. V gene TRBV7-2 combines with J gene TRBJ2-1; D possibly corresponds to TRBD1 (5 bases). Per the germline V gene, CDR1 is SGHTA and CDR2 is FQGNSA. CDR3 length: 13 residues. The V end lost 5 bases, the J end lost 8 bases, and 13 bases lay between the germline ends. CDR3 amino acids: CASSPPGRDEQFF. CDR3 nucleotides: TGTGCCAGCAGCCCACCAGGGCGAGATGAGCAGTTCTTC.

This clonotype appeared a few times. The V and J genes are TRBV13 and TRBJ2-1, with a possible D match to TRBD1 (5 bases). The germline V gene has CDR1 PRHDT and CDR2 FYEKMQ (reference sequence). This CDR3 has 16 amino acids. Trimming took 4 bases from V and 2 from J, leaving 15 bases between them. The CDR3 loop is CASSSPAGLTYNEQFF. CDR3 nucleotide sequence: TGTGCCAGCAGCTCCCCCGCAGGGTTAACCTACAATGAGCAGTTCTTC.

The chain is built from TRBV10-1 and TRBJ2-3; TRBD1 matches 9 bases. Germline assignment: CDR1 WNHNN and CDR2 SYGVQD (reference sequence). Germline trimming cut 6 bases from V and 2 bases from J; bases unmatched to any gene: 6. This CDR3 is built from 15 residues. CDR3 nucleotides: TGCGCCAGCAGCCCCGGGACAGGGTACACAGATACGCAGTATTTT. Its translation: CASSPGTGYTDTQYF.

This sequence joins TRBV7-8 and TRBJ2-1; D is undetermined. Trimming took off 0 bases at V and 9 bases at J, with 18 bases between the two ends. CDR3 length: 16 amino acids. The V gene's germline CDR1 is SGHVS and CDR2 FQNEAQ. CDR3: CASSLAPEPGYLEQFF. DNA of the CDR3: TGTGCCAGCAGCTTAGCCCCAGAGCCTGGGTACCTTGAGCAGTTCTTC.

This clonotype was counted many times. The chain uses TRBV7-2 and TRBJ2-5; no clear D gene. The CDR3 runs to 12 residues. The V gene lost 3 bases and the J gene lost 5 bases, with 7 bases spanning the gap. CDR1 is SGHTA, CDR2 FQGNSA, per germline. CDR3 nucleotide sequence: TGTGCCAGCAGCTTCCCCCTTGAGACCCAGTACTTC. This translates into CASSFPLETQYF.

The chain couples TRBV20-1 to TRBJ2-1; weak D call: TRBD2 (5 bases). This CDR3 has 15 residues. Per the germline V gene, CDR1 is DFQATT and CDR2 is SNEGSKA (reference sequence). V lost 1 base and J lost 0, with 10 bases in between. CDR3 loop: CSARAVGSSYNEQFF. The DNA of the CDR3 is TGCAGTGCTAGAGCGGTGGGGAGCTCCTACAATGAGCAGTTCTTC.

This clonotype appeared a few times. This sequence joins TRBV11-3 and TRBJ2-3; D unclear. Germline V gene sequence: CDR1 SGHNT, CDR2 YENEEA. The CDR3 is made up of 12 amino acids. The ends were cut back, 5 bases at V and 5 bases at J, with 8 bases in the middle. The CDR3 DNA is TGTGCCAGCAGCCTTTACCGAGATACGCAGTATTTT. It is translated as CASSLYRDTQYF.

This chain connects TRBV11-2 to TRBJ2-7; D not resolved. V was cut by 0 bases and J by 3 bases, with 12 bases left in between. Germline V lookup: CDR1 SGHAT, CDR2 FQNNGV. The CDR3 extends over 15 amino acids. CDR3 bases: TGTGCCAGCAGCTTAGACAGACGAGTAGACTACGAGCAGTACGTC. This translates into CASSLDRRVDYEQYV.

The V and J genes are TRBV6-5 and TRBJ1-4, with 9 bases lining up with TRBD1. CDR1 is MNHEY, CDR2 SVGAGI, per germline. This CDR3 is 15 amino acids long. J gave up 8 bases and V 2 bases, and 6 bases lay outside the gene matches. DNA of the CDR3: TGTGCCAGCAGTTACCTTGGGACAGGGCGGGAAAAACTGTTTTTT. Translated, it gives CASSYLGTGREKLFF.

This clonotype was picked up a small number of times. CDR3 DNA: TGTGCCAGCCGAGAGGGTGTGGAGGGAAATACGCAGTATTTT. This translates into CASREGVEGNTQYF. The rearrangement uses TRBV27 and TRBJ2-3; tentative D call: TRBD2 (6 bases). The V gene lost 8 bases and the J gene lost 7 bases, with 19 bases spanning the gap. The V gene's germline CDR1 is MNHEY and CDR2 SMNVEV (reference sequence). This CDR3 contains 14 residues.

This clonotype was counted many times. The V and J genes are TRBV7-2 and TRBJ2-3, with D possibly being TRBD1 or TRBD2 (6 bases each). V dropped 5 bases and J dropped 1 base, with 13 bases sitting between them. This CDR3 is built from 15 residues. Germline lookup yields CDR1 SGHTA and CDR2 FQGNSA. The CDR3: CASSEVGGRTDTQYF. The CDR3, as DNA: TGTGCCAGCAGCGAAGTGGGGGGCCGCACAGATACGCAGTATTTT.

CDR3 nucleotides: TGCGCCAGCAGCCAAGATCTTGGGACTAGGGGCAGTGAGCAGTTCTTC. It codes for CASSQDLGTRGSEQFF. The rearrangement links TRBV4-3 to TRBJ2-1, with TRBD2 matching over 8 bases. V gave up 0 bases and J gave up 9 bases; unmatched junction bases: 10. CDR1 LGHNA and CDR2 YSLEER come from the germline V gene. CDR3 size: 16 residues.

The genes are TRBV7-9 and TRBJ1-2, with D possibly matching TRBD1 (5 bases). With 1 base removed from V and 6 bases from J, the gap between germline ends came to 15 bases. CDR3 length equals 15 residues. Germline V CDR1 and CDR2: SEHNR, FQNEAQ (reference sequence). In nucleotides, the CDR3 is TGTGCCAGCAGCTTAGGGGTCCAGGGAACGGATGGCTACACCTTC. This gives the protein CASSLGVQGTDGYTF.

The J gene is TRBJ2-7, the V gene TRBV3-1; 8 nucleotides match TRBD1. The CDR3 has 15 amino acids. CDR1 and CDR2 from the germline V gene are LGHDT and YNNKEL (reference sequence). Trimming at V came to 3 bases and at J to 3 bases, leaving 7 bases not matched to a gene. The CDR3 sequence is CASSHVGDRGYEQYF. The CDR3, as DNA: TGTGCCAGCAGCCACGTCGGAGACAGGGGCTACGAGCAGTACTTC.

In this sample, this clonotype turned up many times. V usage is TRBV4-2 and J usage is TRBJ2-5; TRBD2 matches at 7 bases. Germline V gene data show CDR1 as LGHNA and CDR2 as YNFKEQ. V dropped 0 bases and J dropped 1; count of bases not matched to a gene: 8. The CDR3 totals 17 residues. The CDR3 sequence: CASSQDRALAVQETQYF. CDR3 coding DNA: TGTGCCAGCAGCCAAGATCGCGCGCTAGCGGTCCAAGAGACCCAGTACTTC.

The rearrangement uses TRBV12-3 or TRBV12-4 and TRBJ2-1, with 14 bases that match TRBD2. V shed 6 bases, J shed 4 bases, and the junction held 11 bases outside the gene matches. The CDR3 is 18 amino acids. This CDR3 is CASSSRTSGGPLYNEQFF. CDR3 coding DNA: TGTGCCAGCAGCTCCAGGACTAGCGGGGGGCCTTTATACAATGAGCAGTTCTTC.

The chain carries TRBV4-1 and TRBJ2-5, with no clear D. Germline V CDR1 and CDR2: MGHRA, YSYEKL. The CDR3 is made up of 15 amino acids. Trimming left V 1 base short and J 5 bases short, with 14 bases between. As DNA, the CDR3 is TGCGCCAGCAGCCAAGCCCCGGCGTTGTTGGAGACCCAGTACTTC. It codes for CASSQAPALLETQYF.

This clonotype was counted between two and nine times. This chain uses TRBV2 with TRBJ2-5; possible D gene TRBD2, 6 bases. Germline CDR1 and CDR2: SNHLY and FYNNEI. The CDR3 contains 15 residues. The V gene lost 3 bases and the J gene lost 5 bases, with 16 bases spanning the gap. The CDR3 bases are TGTGCCAGCAGTGATTCGGGGGTTGAGTTGGAGACCCAGTACTTC. This gives the protein CASSDSGVELETQYF.

This clonotype was recorded a few times. The chain links TRBV2 to TRBJ2-1; a possible D gene is TRBD2 (6 bases). V was trimmed by 9 bases and J by 7 bases, leaving 13 bases between them. Per the germline V gene, CDR1 is SNHLY and CDR2 is FYNNEI. The length of the CDR3 is 12 residues. CDR3 loop: CASSGLLNEQFF. The CDR3 DNA sequence: TGTGCCAGTTCGGGACTCCTAAATGAGCAGTTCTTC.

The chain combines TRBV12-3 or TRBV12-4 with TRBJ2-7; perhaps TRBD1 as D (6 bases). Trimming shortened V by 3 bases and J by 2 bases, and 8 bases separated the two germline ends. The CDR3 is 13 amino acids. DNA of the CDR3: TGTGCCAGCAGTTTCACAGGGACCTACGAGCAGTACTTC. It is translated as CASSFTGTYEQYF.

V gene TRBV4-3 combines with J gene TRBJ1-2; D gene uncertain. This CDR3 has 14 amino acids. Deletions cut 0 bases from V and 2 bases from J, with 7 bases between. Germline assignment: CDR1 LGHNA and CDR2 YSLEER. CDR3 protein: CASSQEPGNYGYTF. DNA for the CDR3: TGCGCCAGCAGCCAAGAGCCAGGAAACTATGGCTACACCTTC.

The chain recombines TRBV5-4 with TRBJ1-1; D unclear. The CDR3 is made up of 13 amino acids. Germline V gives CDR1 SGHNT, CDR2 YYREEE (reference sequence). Trimming cost V 4 bases and J 3 bases, with 10 bases left between them. For the CDR3, the DNA is TGTGCCAGCAGCCCGATTGCGGACACTGAAGCTTTCTTT. It yields the protein CASSPIADTEAFF.

The chain joins TRBV27 to TRBJ2-3; 9 nucleotides align to TRBD2. Germline values: CDR1 MNHEY, CDR2 SMNVEV (reference sequence). Unmatched junction bases numbered 13, after V lost 2 bases and J lost 4 bases. The CDR3 covers 18 residues. CDR3 nucleotides: TGTGCCAGCAGTTTAAAGGTCCCCCTAGCGGGGTATGCAGATACGCAGTATTTT. Translated, it gives CASSLKVPLAGYADTQYF.

The rearrangement joins TRBV19 to TRBJ2-6; D might be TRBD1 (7 bases). With 8 bases removed from V and 0 bases from J, the gap between germline ends came to 17 bases. The germline CDR1 and CDR2 sequences are LNHDA and SQIVND (reference sequence). The CDR3 runs to 17 residues. CDR3 region: CASYSGGQYSGANVLTF. CDR3 sequence (DNA): TGTGCCAGTTATTCCGGGGGACAGTACTCTGGGGCCAACGTCCTGACTTTC.

The chain uses TRBV19 and TRBJ1-3; possibly TRBD1 for D (6 bases). The CDR3 has 15 amino acids. Germline CDR1 and CDR2: LNHDA and SQIVND (reference sequence). Trimming pared 7 bases from V and 2 bases from J, leaving 15 bases between. CDR3 in DNA: TGTGCCAGTATCAGGACAGATTCGACTGGAAACACCATATATTTT. Protein product: CASIRTDSTGNTIYF. The whole variable domain, remainder taken from reference TRBV19 and TRBJ1-3, is DGGITQSPKYLFRKEGQNVTLSCEQNLNHDAMYWYRQDPGQGLRLIYYSQIVNDFQKGDIAEGYSVSREKKESFPLTVTSAQKNPTAFYLCASIRTDSTGNTIYFGEGSWLTVV.

V is TRBV18 and J is TRBJ1-5; 8 bases agree with TRBD1. In germline, CDR1 is KGHSH, CDR2 LQKENI. V shed 3 bases and J 2 bases; nucleotides not matched to a gene: 3. The CDR3 totals 15 residues. The CDR3 DNA reads as TGTGCCAGCTCACCGGACAGGGAACGCAATCAGCCCCAGCATTTT. This sequence encodes CASSPDRERNQPQHF.

V and J are TRBV6-6 and TRBJ1-5; D gene ambiguous. Per germline, CDR1 MNHNY and CDR2 SVGAGI (reference sequence). The CDR3 covers 14 residues. The germline V and J ends were trimmed by 1 base and 5 bases, with 9 bases remaining between them. DNA of the CDR3: TGTGCCAGCAGTTACTTTCCCGGGGATCAGCCCCAGCATTTT. Its protein product is CASSYFPGDQPQHF.

This clonotype was counted between two and nine times. The J gene is TRBJ1-2, the V gene TRBV19, with 7 bases lining up with TRBD1. The CDR3 is made up of 15 amino acids. The germline CDR1 and CDR2 sequences are LNHDA and SQIVND (reference sequence). Unmatched junction bases numbered 8, after V lost 7 bases and J lost 0 bases. CDR3: CASTPSTGSNYGYTF. The CDR3 DNA reads as TGTGCCAGTACCCCCTCGACAGGGTCTAACTATGGCTACACCTTC.